This T cell receptor (beta chain) was obtained from a study of T cells in localized non-small cell lung cancer. The study's findings and limits: Clonality peaked in uninvolved adjacent lung rather than tumor. Without multi-region sequencing, intratumor heterogeneity could not be excluded. Out of the top 100 tumor clones, a median around 57 were seen in adjacent lung.

Measured with immunoSEQ multiplex PCR; TCRdb has only the in-frame clones, and not every one. The sample holds about 18,000 clones, around 80% seen once. Turning to this clone: Its antigen is as yet unknown.

This clonotype originated in a male donor older than 55 with stage I lung adenocarcinoma. The input for sequencing was peripheral blood, taken before any cancer treatment.

The CDR3 sequence is CASSSPGTETDEQYF. CDR3 nucleotides: TGTGCCAGCAGTTCCCCCGGGACGGAGACGGACGAGCAGTACTTC. The V call is TRBV6-5, the J call TRBJ2-7; D could derive from TRBD1 or TRBD2 (5 bases each). CDR1 MNHEY and CDR2 SVGAGI come from the germline V gene. The CDR3 consists of 15 residues. Between the trimmed V and J ends, which lost 4 bases and 5 bases, there was a span of 18 bases.